This TCR beta chain was captured in a study of blood T cell repertoires in COVID-19. CDR1 is GTSNPN, CDR2 SVGIG, per germline (reference sequence). The V end was cut by 1 base, the J end by 5 bases, with 15 bases between. This CDR3 is built from 16 residues. This clone was detected only once. Profiling relied on immunoSEQ multiplex PCR, and the TCRdb table lists in-frame clones only, not all of them. The sample yields approximately 50,000 clones, 85% to 95% seen once. Sequencing was carried out using peripheral blood. The chain links TRBV30 to TRBJ1-6; D not certain. The TCR was taken from a human donor in a cohort sampled during active COVID-19. CDR3 protein: CAWSAPPEVHNSPLHF. The CDR3 nucleotides read TGTGCCTGGAGTGCCCCTCCAGAGGTACATAATTCACCCCTCCACTTT.